What follows is one TCR beta chain and its context. The sample comes from a study of blood T cell repertoires in COVID-19. The assay was immunoSEQ multiplex PCR, and TCRdb's table has in-frame clones only and misses some. The sample shows about 52,000 clones, just under 90% of them seen only once. V was pared by 5 bases and J by 0 bases, with 22 bases of the junction left unmatched. CDR1 MNHEY and CDR2 SMNVEV come from the germline V gene (reference sequence). CDR3 length: 23 residues. The sample was peripheral blood. The genes are TRBV27 and TRBJ2-7; TRBD2 matches at 16 bases. The TCR originated in a man older than 75 with active or convalescent COVID-19. CDR3 protein: CASSAVPGTSGGDSGISSYEQYF. In nucleotides, the CDR3 is TGTGCCAGCAGTGCCGTCCCCGGGACTAGCGGGGGGGACTCCGGTATAAGCTCCTACGAGCAGTACTTC.